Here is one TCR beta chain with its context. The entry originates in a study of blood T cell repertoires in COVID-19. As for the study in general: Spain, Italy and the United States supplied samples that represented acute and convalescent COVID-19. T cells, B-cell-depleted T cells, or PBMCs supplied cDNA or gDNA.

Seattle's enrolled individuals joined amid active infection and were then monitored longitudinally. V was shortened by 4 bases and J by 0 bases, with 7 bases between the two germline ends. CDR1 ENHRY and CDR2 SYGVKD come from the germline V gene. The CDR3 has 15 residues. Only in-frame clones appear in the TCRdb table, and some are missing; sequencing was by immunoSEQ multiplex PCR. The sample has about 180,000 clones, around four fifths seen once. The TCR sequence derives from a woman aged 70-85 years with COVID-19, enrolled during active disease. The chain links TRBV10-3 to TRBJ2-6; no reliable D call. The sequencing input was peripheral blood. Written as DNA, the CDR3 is TGTGCCATCAGTGCTCTGAGCTCTGGGGCCAACGTCCTGACTTTC. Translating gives CAISALSSGANVLTF.